Following are 11 T cell receptor beta chains from one sample sequenced in a study of blood T cell repertoires in COVID-19. TCRdb keeps only in-frame clones here, not all; method: immunoSEQ multiplex PCR. The table records roughly 220,000 clones, 65% to 90% of them present only once. Sequenced material: PBMCs or T cells enriched from blood (not recorded which). The receptors here all came from a woman aged 40 to 49 with acute COVID-19.

V gene TRBV10-3 combines with J gene TRBJ2-5; TRBD2 is a possible D gene (5 bases). Trimming left V 5 bases short and J 5 bases short, with 12 bases between. The germline CDR1 and CDR2 sequences are ENHRY and SYGVKD. The CDR3 extends over 13 amino acids. The CDR3 loop reads CAISSGLEETQYF. The CDR3 DNA follows: TGTGCCATCAGTTCAGGACTGGAGGAGACCCAGTACTTC.

The CDR3 region has the DNA TGTGCCAGCAGCTTAAGGGGGCCTTCGGACACCGGGGAGCTGTTTTTT. This gives the protein CASSLRGPSDTGELFF. This sequence joins TRBV5-5 and TRBJ2-2, with 7 positions matching TRBD1. CDR3 length: 16 amino acids. The V and J ends lost 2 bases and 3 bases, in that order; junction bases with no gene match: 7. Germline-derived CDR1 and CDR2 are SGHKS and YYEKEE (reference sequence).

The chain is built from TRBV11-3 and TRBJ2-5; D remains ambiguous. Germline-derived CDR1 and CDR2 are SGHNT and YENEEA. Trimming pared 5 bases from V and 4 bases from J, leaving 8 bases between. This CDR3 has 12 amino acids. The CDR3 is CASSIVIETQYF. CDR3 bases: TGTGCCAGCAGCATAGTTATAGAGACCCAGTACTTC.

The table lists this clone with a few counts. The chain has TRBV5-1 and TRBJ1-5, with D possibly matching TRBD1 (5 bases). The germline V gene encodes CDR1 SGHRS and CDR2 YFSETQ. The CDR3 sequence is 15 residues long. Deletions cut 4 bases from V and 3 bases from J, with 14 bases between. CDR3 nucleotides: TGCGCCAGCAGCCTCGGACAACCTCACAATCAGCCCCAGCATTTT. The encoded protein is CASSLGQPHNQPQHF.

The V gene is TRBV5-1, the J gene TRBJ2-7; TRBD2 aligns across 11 bases. CDR3 length: 15 amino acids. V lost 4 bases to trimming and J lost 3 bases; unmatched junction nucleotides: 6. The V gene's germline CDR1 is SGHRS and CDR2 YFSETQ. CDR3 amino acids: CASSQRLAGNYEQYF. Written as DNA, the CDR3 is TGCGCCAGCAGCCAGCGACTAGCGGGAAACTACGAGCAGTACTTC.

V and J are TRBV3-1 (or the pseudogene TRBV3-2) and TRBJ2-7; possibly TRBD1 for D (5 bases). The CDR3 spans 14 residues. Germline loops: CDR1 LGHDT, CDR2 YNNKEL (reference sequence). V lost 3 bases and J lost 6, with 15 bases in between. As DNA, the CDR3 is TGTGCCAGCAGCCAGCATAATCAGGGCACCGAGCAGTACTTC. It yields the protein CASSQHNQGTEQYF.

The V and J genes are TRBV15 and TRBJ2-1, with 7 nucleotides matching TRBD1. The trim removed 0 bases at V and 8 bases at J, leaving 13 bases unmatched. The V gene's germline CDR1 is LNHNV and CDR2 YYDKDF (reference sequence). The CDR3 has 17 amino acids. CDR3 amino acids: CATSRDRDSLDSYEQFF. In nucleotides, the CDR3 is TGTGCCACCAGCAGAGATCGGGACAGCCTCGATTCGTATGAGCAGTTCTTC.

CDR3 sequence (DNA): TGTGCCGGCGCCCCCGGGGGTTCCGGGGGGGCCCAGCATTTT. Translation gives CAGAPGGSGGAQHF. This sequence joins TRBV28 and TRBJ1-5; possible D gene TRBD1, 5 bases. Germline CDR1 reads MDHEN; CDR2 reads SYDVKM. The ends were cut back, 11 bases at V and 11 bases at J, with 25 bases in the middle. The CDR3 runs 14 residues.

The chain has TRBV7-2 and TRBJ2-3; 11 bases are a match to TRBD2. CDR3 length equals 15 residues. Germline lookup yields CDR1 SGHTA and CDR2 FQGNSA. V shed 4 bases and J 1 base; nucleotides not matched to a gene: 1. CDR3 bases: TGTGCCAGCAGCTGGGGACTAGCGGGCACAGATACGCAGTATTTT. As protein: CASSWGLAGTDTQYF.

In this sample, this clone turned up a few times. J is TRBJ2-3 and V is TRBV28; 7 bases align to TRBD1. Germline V CDR1 and CDR2: MDHEN, SYDVKM. CDR3 length: 15 amino acids. V shed 7 bases and J 7 bases; nucleotides not matched to a gene: 14. The CDR3 DNA is TGTGCCAGCACCAGCCGGGACAGTCGACACTATACGCAGTATTTT. This sequence encodes CASTSRDSRHYTQYF.

The chain carries TRBV27 and TRBJ2-7; TRBD1 aligns across 9 bases. This CDR3 is 15 amino acids long. Trimming removed 4 bases from V and 3 bases from J; junction bases left unmatched: 7. Germline V lookup: CDR1 MNHEY, CDR2 SMNVEV (reference sequence). The CDR3: CASSSPGQGNYEQYF. The CDR3 DNA follows: TGTGCCAGCAGTTCTCCGGGACAGGGTAACTACGAGCAGTACTTC.